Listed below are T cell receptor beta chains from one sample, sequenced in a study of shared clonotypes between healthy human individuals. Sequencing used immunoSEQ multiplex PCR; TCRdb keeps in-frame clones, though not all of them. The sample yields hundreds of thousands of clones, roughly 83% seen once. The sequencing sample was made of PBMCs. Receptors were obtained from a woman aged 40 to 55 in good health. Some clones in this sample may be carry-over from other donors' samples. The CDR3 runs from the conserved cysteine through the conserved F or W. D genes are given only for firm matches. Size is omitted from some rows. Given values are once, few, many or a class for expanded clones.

DNA: TGTGCCAGCAGTCGTGGGCGGGGTTGGTCGGACACTGAAGCTTTCTTT
CDR3: CASSRGRGWSDTEAFF
J: TRBJ1-1
D: NA
size: NA
V: TRBV25-1

DNA: TGTGCCATCAGTGACGGAAGCGGGTGGCTTGCAGATACGCAGTATTTT
CDR3: CAISDGSGWLADTQYF
J: TRBJ2-3
D: NA
size: few
V: TRBV10-3

DNA: TGTGCCAGCAGTTACGTAGGGGACAGGCGAGAGACCCAGTACTTC
CDR3: CASSYVGDRRETQYF
J: TRBJ2-5
D: TRBD1
size: NA
V: TRBV6-5

DNA: TGCGCCAGCAGCACCGGACTAGCGGGAGATAGGGATACGCAGTATTTT
CDR3: CASSTGLAGDRDTQYF
J: TRBJ2-3
D: TRBD2
size: NA
V: TRBV5-1

DNA: TGTGCCAGCAGCTTGGGTCCAGGAGCGAGATACGAGCAGTACTTC
CDR3: CASSLGPGARYEQYF
J: TRBJ2-7
D: NA
size: once
V: TRBV5-5

DNA: TGTGCCAGCAGTTTCTTCGGCATCTCGAACACCGGGGAGCTGTTTTTT
CDR3: CASSFFGISNTGELFF
J: TRBJ2-2
D: NA
size: NA
V: TRBV28

DNA: TGTGCCAGCAGCCCGCGACGGACAGCCTACGAGCAGTACTTC
CDR3: CASSPRRTAYEQYF
J: TRBJ2-7
D: NA
size: few
V: TRBV7-2

DNA: TGTGCCAGCAGTCCGGACTGGAGCTCCTACAATGAGCAGTTCTTC
CDR3: CASSPDWSSYNEQFF
J: TRBJ2-1
D: NA
size: NA
V: TRBV27

DNA: TGTGCCAGCAGCCCATGGGCGGGGATTGGCTACACCTTC
CDR3: CASSPWAGIGYTF
J: TRBJ1-2
D: NA
size: NA
V: TRBV6-1

DNA: TGTGCCAGCAGACAACAGGGGGTAGTAACCGGGGAGCTGTTTTTT
CDR3: CASRQQGVVTGELFF
J: TRBJ2-2
D: TRBD1
size: NA
V: TRBV6-5

DNA: TGCGCCAGCAGCCAAGTGGAAGACTATGGCTACACCTTC
CDR3: CASSQVEDYGYTF
J: TRBJ1-2
D: NA
size: few
V: TRBV4-1

DNA: TGTGCCAGCAGTGTCATGGACCACGGGGCTGAAGCTTTCTTT
CDR3: CASSVMDHGAEAFF
J: TRBJ1-1
D: NA
size: few
V: TRBV6-1

DNA: TGTGCCTGGAGTACACCACATAACTCTGGAAACACCATATATTTT
CDR3: CAWSTPHNSGNTIYF
J: TRBJ1-3
D: NA
size: NA
V: TRBV30

DNA: TGTGCCAGCAGCATTTACCATGAGCAGTTCTTC
CDR3: CASSIYHEQFF
J: TRBJ2-1
D: NA
size: NA
V: TRBV5-6

DNA: TGCAGCGTTGAAGACCCGGACAGGGTGGATACCTACAATGAGCAGTTCTTC
CDR3: CSVEDPDRVDTYNEQFF
J: TRBJ2-1
D: TRBD1
size: few
V: TRBV29-1

DNA: TGCGCCAGCAGCGACTTACTTAGTTCCTACGAGCAGTACTTC
CDR3: CASSDLLSSYEQYF
J: TRBJ2-7
D: NA
size: NA
V: TRBV5-1

DNA: TGTGCCAGCAGTTTCTGGGGATCGACCATTGACCCCTACGAGCAGTACTTC
CDR3: CASSFWGSTIDPYEQYF
J: TRBJ2-7
D: NA
size: NA
V: TRBV28

DNA: TGTGCCAGCAGCTTAGATCGACAGTACCTCTATGGCTACACCTTC
CDR3: CASSLDRQYLYGYTF
J: TRBJ1-2
D: NA
size: NA
V: TRBV11-2

DNA: TGCGCCAGCAGCGAGGGGACTAGCGGGGTCTACGAGCAGTACTTC
CDR3: CASSEGTSGVYEQYF
J: TRBJ2-7
D: TRBD2
size: NA
V: TRBV5-1

DNA: TGTGCCAGCAGTGAGGAAAGCGTAAGTCCCGAGACCCAGTACTTC
CDR3: CASSEESVSPETQYF
J: TRBJ2-5
D: NA
size: few
V: TRBV2

DNA: TGTGCCAGCAGCTTAGAGTTATTCCCCCGAACGCCTGGCGAGCAGTACTTC
CDR3: CASSLELFPRTPGEQYF
J: TRBJ2-7
D: NA
size: NA
V: TRBV11-2

DNA: TGTGCCAGCAGCACCCTAGGGGGTGGCGGGGAGCTGTTTTTT
CDR3: CASSTLGGGGELFF
J: TRBJ2-2
D: NA
size: NA
V: TRBV11-2

DNA: TGTGCCAGCAGCCCGGCCGGACAGAACGAAAAACTGTTTTTT
CDR3: CASSPAGQNEKLFF
J: TRBJ1-4
D: NA
size: NA
V: TRBV27

DNA: TGTGCCTGGAGCCGACAGGTTCGACAAGAGACCCAGTACTTC
CDR3: CAWSRQVRQETQYF
J: TRBJ2-5
D: NA
size: NA
V: TRBV30

DNA: TGTGCCAGCAGCTTAGAAGAGCGGGATGCCCCCGAGCAGTACTTC
CDR3: CASSLEERDAPEQYF
J: TRBJ2-7
D: TRBD2
size: NA
V: TRBV11-1

DNA: TGTGCCATCAGCAGGGGATCCTACAATGAGCAGTTCTTC
CDR3: CAISRGSYNEQFF
J: TRBJ2-1
D: NA
size: NA
V: TRBV10-3

DNA: TGTGCCAGCAGGGCGGGGCCCTACGAGCAGTACTTC
CDR3: CASRAGPYEQYF
J: TRBJ2-7
D: NA
size: NA
V: TRBV6-5

DNA: TGTGCCAGTAGTATTTTCCCATTCTCCTATGGAAATCAGCCCCAGCATTTT
CDR3: CASSIFPFSYGNQPQHF
J: TRBJ1-5
D: NA
size: NA
V: TRBV19

DNA: TGTGCCAGCAGTGAAGCCCGCTCAGGCACTGAAGCTTTCTTT
CDR3: CASSEARSGTEAFF
J: TRBJ1-1
D: NA
size: NA
V: TRBV2

DNA: TGTGCCAGCCGGGTCATGGGAGGGCCGGGAGATACGCAGTATTTT
CDR3: CASRVMGGPGDTQYF
J: TRBJ2-3
D: TRBD2
size: NA
V: TRBV7-2

DNA: TGTGCCAGCAGTTTCCTGACTAGCGGGAGAGGTGAGCAGTTCTTC
CDR3: CASSFLTSGRGEQFF
J: TRBJ2-1
D: TRBD2
size: NA
V: TRBV27

DNA: TGTGCCAGCAGTTTAAGGGGACAGGGCCTCTACGAGCAGTACTTC
CDR3: CASSLRGQGLYEQYF
J: TRBJ2-7
D: TRBD1
size: few
V: TRBV27

DNA: TGTGCCAGTAGTCTTGTATCCGGGAAAGACGAGCAGTACTTC
CDR3: CASSLVSGKDEQYF
J: TRBJ2-7
D: NA
size: NA
V: TRBV19

DNA: TGTGCCAGCAGCCATCCCCAGTACAGGGGGAGGAATTCACCCCTCCACTTT
CDR3: CASSHPQYRGRNSPLHF
J: TRBJ1-6
D: TRBD1
size: few
V: TRBV4-2

DNA: TGCGCCAGCAGCCAAGCGAGCGGGGGCCGATACATATTT
CDR3: CASSQASGGRYIF
J: TRBJ1-6
D: NA
size: NA
V: TRBV4-3

DNA: TGTGCCAGTAGTACGGACAGGGCTGTAGGGGGCTACACCTTC
CDR3: CASSTDRAVGGYTF
J: TRBJ1-2
D: TRBD1
size: NA
V: TRBV19

DNA: TGTGCCAGCAGCGCCGGGGGCGAGGGTACTGAAGCTTTCTTT
CDR3: CASSAGGEGTEAFF
J: TRBJ1-1
D: NA
size: NA
V: TRBV7-9

DNA: TGCGCCAGCGGCCGGGGGGACTACTCTGGAAACACCATATATTTT
CDR3: CASGRGDYSGNTIYF
J: TRBJ1-3
D: NA
size: once
V: TRBV5-1

DNA: TGTGCCAGCAACCCGGGACAGGACTACGAGCAGTACTTC
CDR3: CASNPGQDYEQYF
J: TRBJ2-7
D: TRBD1
size: once
V: TRBV28

DNA: TGTGCCAGCAGTCCACAGGGGTCAGGGTATGGAGAAGCTTTCTTT
CDR3: CASSPQGSGYGEAFF
J: TRBJ1-1
D: TRBD1
size: NA
V: TRBV27

DNA: TGTGCCAGCAGTCCGCCGGGCCCGCCCGCCTCCTACAATGAGCAGTTCTTC
CDR3: CASSPPGPPASYNEQFF
J: TRBJ2-1
D: NA
size: NA
V: TRBV27

DNA: TGCGCCAGCAGCTATGGGTCTTACGGCAATGAGCAGTTCTTC
CDR3: CASSYGSYGNEQFF
J: TRBJ2-1
D: NA
size: NA
V: TRBV5-1

DNA: TGTGCCAGCAGCTACTTGTTCGATTACAGGACCTCTGGGGCCAACGTCCTGACTTTC
CDR3: CASSYLFDYRTSGANVLTF
J: TRBJ2-6
D: NA
size: once
V: TRBV27

DNA: TGCGCCAGCAGCCAAGATCTCAGGCCGTCGAACACCGGGGAGCTGTTTTTT
CDR3: CASSQDLRPSNTGELFF
J: TRBJ2-2
D: NA
size: few
V: TRBV4-1

DNA: TGTGCCTGGGGACTAGCGGGAGGGTTTTATGAGCAGTTCTTC
CDR3: CAWGLAGGFYEQFF
J: TRBJ2-1
D: TRBD2
size: few
V: TRBV30

DNA: TGTGCCAGCAGTTCCTCCGGGACACTGGTTGACTATGGCTACACCTTC
CDR3: CASSSSGTLVDYGYTF
J: TRBJ1-2
D: NA
size: NA
V: TRBV28

DNA: TGTGCCAGCAGTTACTCGACAGGGAGCTCCTACGAGCAGTACTTC
CDR3: CASSYSTGSSYEQYF
J: TRBJ2-7
D: TRBD1
size: NA
V: TRBV6-5

DNA: TGTGCCAGTAGCCCGGCTGCGGATTCGGGCGAGCAGTACTTC
CDR3: CASSPAADSGEQYF
J: TRBJ2-7
D: NA
size: once
V: TRBV19

DNA: TGTGCCAGCAGTGCGCGATCCCCCCAAGAGACCCAGTACTTC
CDR3: CASSARSPQETQYF
J: TRBJ2-5
D: NA
size: NA
V: TRBV2

DNA: TGTGCCAGCAGCCGACGGTGGGACTCTGGAAACACCATATATTTT
CDR3: CASSRRWDSGNTIYF
J: TRBJ1-3
D: NA
size: NA
V: TRBV7-2

DNA: TGTGCCAGCAGCTTATGGGAGACCCAGTACTTC
CDR3: CASSLWETQYF
J: TRBJ2-5
D: NA
size: NA
V: TRBV7-2

DNA: TGTGCCAGTAGTATCGACCCGGCCTTATGGGGAAAGGGACCTCTGAACACTGAAGCTTTCTTT
CDR3: CASSIDPALWGKGPLNTEAFF
J: TRBJ1-1
D: NA
size: NA
V: TRBV19

DNA: TGTGCCAGCAGCCTAGGGGGAGACACGAACACTGAAGCTTTCTTT
CDR3: CASSLGGDTNTEAFF
J: TRBJ1-1
D: NA
size: NA
V: TRBV7-3

DNA: TGTGCCAGCGGCAACCGGGGACAGGGGCCCGCGGGGACGCAGTATTTT
CDR3: CASGNRGQGPAGTQYF
J: TRBJ2-3
D: TRBD1
size: NA
V: TRBV7-2

DNA: TGCGCCAGCAGCTCGGCAACAGGGGCCGGAACTGAGACCCAGTACTTC
CDR3: CASSSATGAGTETQYF
J: TRBJ2-5
D: TRBD1
size: once
V: TRBV5-1

DNA: TGTGCCAGCAGGACCGGGACAGAGGGAGAGACCCAGTACTTC
CDR3: CASRTGTEGETQYF
J: TRBJ2-5
D: TRBD1
size: once
V: TRBV6-6

DNA: TGTGCCTGGGCTCGCGGACTCTCTGGAAACACCATATATTTT
CDR3: CAWARGLSGNTIYF
J: TRBJ1-3
D: NA
size: few
V: TRBV30

DNA: TGTGCCAGCAGCTTGGTCCGGGGGGCGCCGGACTACGGCTACACCTTC
CDR3: CASSLVRGAPDYGYTF
J: TRBJ1-2
D: NA
size: NA
V: TRBV4-2

DNA: TGTGCCAGCAGCCCCCACTATAGCCCAAGAGACGAGCAGTACTTC
CDR3: CASSPHYSPRDEQYF
J: TRBJ2-7
D: NA
size: once
V: TRBV7-2